The following is a TCR beta chain sequence with its context. Then a second PCR, running roughly 7 to 11 cycles, was carried out with a sample-barcoded 5' primer and a J-beta primer mix. TCRdb ran MiXCR on the 5' RACE reads and lists one entry per CDR3 protein. The sample carries hundreds of thousands of distinct CDR3 sequences, just under 25% recorded once. Germline V gives CDR1 DFQATT, CDR2 SNEGSKA (reference sequence). The length of the CDR3 is 15 residues. Deletions cut 4 bases from V and 1 base from J, with 13 bases between. This entry comes from a study of blood T cells in healthy people across ages. This sample also belongs to another study, concerning T cells of mothers and their children.

The clonotype was recovered from a boy between 10 and 17 years old in good health. What was sequenced was blood. The chain combines TRBV20-1 with TRBJ2-2, with D possibly TRBD2 on 6 matching bases. The CDR3, as DNA: TGCAGTGCTATAATTTCTAGCGAGAACACCGGGGAGCTGTTTTTT. The encoded protein is CSAIISSENTGELFF.